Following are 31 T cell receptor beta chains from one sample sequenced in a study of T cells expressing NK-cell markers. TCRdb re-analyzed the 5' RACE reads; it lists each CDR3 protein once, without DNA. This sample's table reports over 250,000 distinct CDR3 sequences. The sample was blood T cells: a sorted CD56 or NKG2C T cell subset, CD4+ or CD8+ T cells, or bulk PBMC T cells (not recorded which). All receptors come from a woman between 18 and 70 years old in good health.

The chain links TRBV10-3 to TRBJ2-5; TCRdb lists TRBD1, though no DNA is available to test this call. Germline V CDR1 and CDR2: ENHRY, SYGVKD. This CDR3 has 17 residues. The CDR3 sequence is CAILSRGSGHAGETQYF.

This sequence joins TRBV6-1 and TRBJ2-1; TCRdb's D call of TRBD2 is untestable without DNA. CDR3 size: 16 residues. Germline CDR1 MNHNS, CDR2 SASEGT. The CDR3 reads CASRNASGKNYNEQFF.

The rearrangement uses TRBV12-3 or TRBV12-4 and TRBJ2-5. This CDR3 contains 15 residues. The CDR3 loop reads CASSSQVGSQETQYF.

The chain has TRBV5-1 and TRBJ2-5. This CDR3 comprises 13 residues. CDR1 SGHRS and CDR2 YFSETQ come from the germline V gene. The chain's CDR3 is CASSFMDQETQYF.

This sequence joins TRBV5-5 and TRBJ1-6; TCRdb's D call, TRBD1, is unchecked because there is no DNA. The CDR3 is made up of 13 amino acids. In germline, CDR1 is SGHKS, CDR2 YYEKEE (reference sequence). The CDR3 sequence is CASSLEQGSPLHF.

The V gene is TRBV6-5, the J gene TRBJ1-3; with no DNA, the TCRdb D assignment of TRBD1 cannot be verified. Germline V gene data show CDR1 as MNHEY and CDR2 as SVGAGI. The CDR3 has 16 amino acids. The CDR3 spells CASSYLSPGSGNTIYF.

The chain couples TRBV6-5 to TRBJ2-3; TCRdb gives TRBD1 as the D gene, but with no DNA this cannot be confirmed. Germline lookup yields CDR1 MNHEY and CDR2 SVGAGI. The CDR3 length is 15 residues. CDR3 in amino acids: CASSLGGSGTDTQYF.

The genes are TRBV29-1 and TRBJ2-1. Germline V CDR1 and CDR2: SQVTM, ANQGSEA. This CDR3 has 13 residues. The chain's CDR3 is CSVSPSSYNEQFF.

CDR3 sequence: CSARDPLAGDPKF. The rearrangement uses TRBV20-1 and TRBJ2-4; checking the TCRdb D call of TRBD2 is not possible without DNA. Germline-derived CDR1 and CDR2 are DFQATT and SNEGSKA (reference sequence). The CDR3 contains 13 residues.

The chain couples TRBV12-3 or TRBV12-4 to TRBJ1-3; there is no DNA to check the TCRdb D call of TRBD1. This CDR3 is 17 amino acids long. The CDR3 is CASSSTPQGLPGNTIYF.

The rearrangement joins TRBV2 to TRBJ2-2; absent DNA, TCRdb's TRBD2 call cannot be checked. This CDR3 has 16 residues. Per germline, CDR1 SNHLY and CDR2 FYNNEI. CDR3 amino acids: CASSVTAGLNTGELFF.

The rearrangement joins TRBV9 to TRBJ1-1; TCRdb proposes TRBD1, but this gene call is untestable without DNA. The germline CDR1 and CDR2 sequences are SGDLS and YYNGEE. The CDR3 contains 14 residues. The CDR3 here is CASSSSRDTLPAFF.

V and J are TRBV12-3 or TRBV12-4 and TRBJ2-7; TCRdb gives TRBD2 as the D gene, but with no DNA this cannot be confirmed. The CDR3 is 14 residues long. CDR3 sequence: CASSPMQGGHEQYF.

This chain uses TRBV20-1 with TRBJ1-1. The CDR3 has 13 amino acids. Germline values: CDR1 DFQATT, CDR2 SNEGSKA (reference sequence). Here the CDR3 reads CSARDRMNTEAFF.

CDR3 loop: CAWSVSSGRKSEQFF. The chain employs TRBV30 and TRBJ2-1; TCRdb returns TRBD2, unconfirmable since there is no DNA. The CDR3 contains 15 residues. Germline-derived CDR1 and CDR2 are GTSNPN and SVGIG (reference sequence).

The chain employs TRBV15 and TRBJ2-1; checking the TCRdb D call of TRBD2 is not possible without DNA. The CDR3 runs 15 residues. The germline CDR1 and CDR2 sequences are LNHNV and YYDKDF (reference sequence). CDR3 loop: CATSRLGTSDNEQFF. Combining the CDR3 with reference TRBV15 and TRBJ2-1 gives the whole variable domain DAMVIQNPRYQVTQFGKPVTLSCSQTLNHNVMYWYQQKSSQAPKLLFHYYDKDFNNEADTPDNFQSRRPNTSFCFLDIRSPGLGDTAMYLCATSRLGTSDNEQFFGPGTRLTVL.

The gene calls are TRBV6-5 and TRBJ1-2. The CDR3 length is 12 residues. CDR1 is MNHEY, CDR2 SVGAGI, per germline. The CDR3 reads CASSRRRYGYTF.

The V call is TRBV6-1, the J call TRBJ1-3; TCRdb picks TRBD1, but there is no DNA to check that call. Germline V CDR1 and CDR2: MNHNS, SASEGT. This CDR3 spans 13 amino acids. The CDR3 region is CASWTASGNTIYF.

The CDR3 spells CASSRTSGGSLGEQFF. The chain is built from TRBV12-3 or TRBV12-4 and TRBJ2-1; the D call from TCRdb, TRBD2, cannot be confirmed without DNA. CDR3 length: 16 amino acids.

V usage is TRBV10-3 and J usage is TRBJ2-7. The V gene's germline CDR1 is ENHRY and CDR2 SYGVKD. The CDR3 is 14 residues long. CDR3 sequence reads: CAISVVRVGYEQYF.

CDR3 amino acids: CASSQENTLSTDTQYF. This sequence joins TRBV3-1 and TRBJ2-3. Germline V CDR1 and CDR2: LGHDT, YNNKEL (reference sequence). CDR3 size: 16 residues.

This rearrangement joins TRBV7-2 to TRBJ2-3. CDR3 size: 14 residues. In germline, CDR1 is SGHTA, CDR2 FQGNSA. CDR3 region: CASSLVASTDTQYF. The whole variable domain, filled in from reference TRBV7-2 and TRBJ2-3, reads GAGVSQSPSNKVTEKGKDVELRCDPISGHTALYWYRQSLGQGLEFLIYFQGNSAPDKSGLPSDRFSAERTGGSVSTLTIQRTQQEDSAVYLCASSLVASTDTQYFGPGTRLTVL.

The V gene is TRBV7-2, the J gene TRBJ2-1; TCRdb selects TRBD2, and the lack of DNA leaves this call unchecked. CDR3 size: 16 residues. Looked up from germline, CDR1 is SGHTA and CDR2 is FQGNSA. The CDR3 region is CASSFRLAGEGNEQFF.

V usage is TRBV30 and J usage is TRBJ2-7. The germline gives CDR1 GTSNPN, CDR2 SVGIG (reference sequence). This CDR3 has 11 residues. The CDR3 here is CAWAAAYEQYF.

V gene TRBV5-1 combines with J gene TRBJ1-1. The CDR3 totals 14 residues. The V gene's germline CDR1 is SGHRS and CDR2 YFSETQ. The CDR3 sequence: CASSLLVMATEAFF.

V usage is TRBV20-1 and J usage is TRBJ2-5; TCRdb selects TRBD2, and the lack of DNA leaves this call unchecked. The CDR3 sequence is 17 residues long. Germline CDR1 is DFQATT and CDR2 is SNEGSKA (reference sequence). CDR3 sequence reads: CSASPSLAGGPRETQYF.

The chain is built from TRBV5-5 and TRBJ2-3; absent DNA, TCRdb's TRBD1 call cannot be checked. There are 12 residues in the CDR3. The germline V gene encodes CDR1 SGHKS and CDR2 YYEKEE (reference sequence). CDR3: CASTSGGFAQYF.

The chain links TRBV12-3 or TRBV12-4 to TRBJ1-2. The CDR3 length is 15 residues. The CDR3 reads CASSQVGGPHYGYTF.

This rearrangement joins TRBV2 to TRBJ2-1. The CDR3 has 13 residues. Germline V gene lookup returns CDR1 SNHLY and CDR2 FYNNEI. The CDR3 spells CASMGSSYNEQFF.

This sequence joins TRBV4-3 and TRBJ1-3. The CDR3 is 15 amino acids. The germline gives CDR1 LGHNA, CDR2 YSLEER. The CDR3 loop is CASSQEAGSGNTIYF.

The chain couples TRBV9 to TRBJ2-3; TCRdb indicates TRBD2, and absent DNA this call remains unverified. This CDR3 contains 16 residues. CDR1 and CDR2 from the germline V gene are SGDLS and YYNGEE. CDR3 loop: CASSSSTSGRRDTQYF.